The clone carrying this T cell receptor beta chain was observed a single time. Its specificity is not known. The data derive from a study of radiotherapy plus CTLA-4 blockade in lung cancer. Study-wide findings and caveats: Following radiotherapy plus ipilimumab, tumor-derived TCR clones expanded in the blood. Response, reportedly, was best predicted by interferon-beta along with early blood T cell clone dynamics.

Chemo-refractory metastatic non-small-cell lung cancer patients received focal radiation with ipilimumab CTLA-4 blockade. The V end was cut by 3 bases, the J end by 6 bases, with 6 bases between. CDR3 length equals 13 residues. Germline V gives CDR1 KGHSH, CDR2 LQKENI. Here immunoSEQ multiplex PCR was the method, and the copy in TCRdb shows in-frame clones only, minus some. The sample lists around 45,000 clones; roughly 90% were seen once. This receptor was identified in a human donor with non-small cell lung cancer whose response to radiotherapy plus ipilimumab could not be evaluated. The sequencing used peripheral blood, collected from a patient treated with radiotherapy plus ipilimumab. This sequence joins TRBV18 and TRBJ1-6; the D is unclear. The CDR3 bases are TGTGCCAGCTCACCGAAGAGTAATTCACCCCTCCACTTT. Translated, it gives CASSPKSNSPLHF.